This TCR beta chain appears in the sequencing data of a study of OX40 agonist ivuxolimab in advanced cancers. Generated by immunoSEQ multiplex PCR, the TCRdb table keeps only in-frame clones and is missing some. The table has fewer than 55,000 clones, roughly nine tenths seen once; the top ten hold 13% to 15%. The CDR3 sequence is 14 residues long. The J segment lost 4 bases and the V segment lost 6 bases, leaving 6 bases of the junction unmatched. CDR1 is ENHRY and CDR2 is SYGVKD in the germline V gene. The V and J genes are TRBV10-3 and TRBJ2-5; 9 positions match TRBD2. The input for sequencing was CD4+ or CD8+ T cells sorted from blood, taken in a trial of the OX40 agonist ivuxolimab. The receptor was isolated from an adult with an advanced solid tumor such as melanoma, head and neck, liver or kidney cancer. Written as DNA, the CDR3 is TGTGCCATCAGCTATGGTAGCGGGGGAGAGACCCAGTACTTC. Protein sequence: CAISYGSGGETQYF.